These 2 T cell receptor beta chains came from one sample sequenced in a study of cytomegalovirus exposure and HLA in healthy donors. The PCR contained 60 Vbeta and 13 Jbeta primers. Profiling relied on immunoSEQ multiplex PCR, and the TCRdb table lists in-frame clones only, not all of them. The sample's table shows over 55,000 clones. Material for sequencing was PBMCs. Receptors originate from a male donor in good health and CMV-seronegative.

V is TRBV2 and J is TRBJ2-7; TRBD1 agrees at 8 bases. Trimming at V came to 10 bases and at J to 6 bases, leaving 14 bases not matched to a gene. Germline V lookup: CDR1 SNHLY, CDR2 FYNNEI. The CDR3 consists of 14 residues. The CDR3 DNA is TGTGCCATTAAGGCCGGGACAGGAGTGAGCGAGCAGTACTTC. Protein product: CAIKAGTGVSEQYF.

The chain combines TRBV4-1 with TRBJ1-5; TRBD1 aligns across 10 bases. The length of the CDR3 is 16 residues. Germline V gives CDR1 MGHRA, CDR2 YSYEKL. The V segment lost 1 base and the J segment 3 bases; nucleotides outside the gene matches: 3. CDR3 in amino acids: CASSQGDRGLNQPQHF. The CDR3 region has the DNA TGCGCCAGCAGCCAAGGGGACAGGGGCCTCAATCAGCCCCAGCATTTT.